The 18 T cell receptor beta chains below all came from one sample that was sequenced in a study of cytomegalovirus exposure and HLA in healthy donors. The PCR ran on 60 Vbeta and 13 Jbeta primers. Profiling relied on immunoSEQ multiplex PCR, and the TCRdb table lists in-frame clones only, not all of them. The sample records 95,000 to 100,000 clones, over 65% being singletons. Sample: PBMCs. The receptor set was obtained from a man between 60 and 75 years old in good health and CMV-seropositive.

The chain links TRBV6-5 to TRBJ2-3, with a weak D call TRBD2 (6 bases). Germline lookup yields CDR1 MNHEY and CDR2 SVGAGI. The CDR3 loop spans 14 amino acids. V was shortened by 7 bases and J by 4 bases, with 15 bases between the two germline ends. The CDR3 coding sequence is TGTGCCAGCACCCGGGGGAATTGGGCAGATACGCAGTATTTT. This translates into CASTRGNWADTQYF.

The chain couples TRBV2 to TRBJ2-3, with 11 bases lining up with TRBD2. The junction had 5 bases not matched to a gene; V was cut back by 7 bases and J by 2 bases. The CDR3 contains 15 residues. Germline CDR1 and CDR2: SNHLY and FYNNEI. The CDR3 sequence: CASIPTSGATDTQYF. CDR3 nucleotide sequence: TGTGCCAGCATCCCGACTAGCGGGGCCACAGATACGCAGTATTTT.

The chain employs TRBV7-2 and TRBJ1-6, with D maybe TRBD1 (5 bases). Trimming stripped 3 bases from V and 7 bases from J, with 7 bases between. The CDR3 spans 13 residues. Germline values: CDR1 SGHTA, CDR2 FQGNSA. The CDR3, as DNA: TGTGCCAGCAGCTTTGGGGGGAATTCACCCCTCCACTTT. Its translation is CASSFGGNSPLHF.

This chain joins TRBV7-3 and TRBJ2-5, with D possibly TRBD2 on 7 matching bases. CDR1 and CDR2 (germline): SGHTA, FQGTGA. The V end was cut by 5 bases, the J end by 0 bases, with 19 bases between. This CDR3 has 17 amino acids. The CDR3 DNA is TGTGCCAGCAGCCCTGTTGGGGGGGGGCGGAACCAAGAGACCCAGTACTTC. Translation: CASSPVGGGRNQETQYF.

V usage is TRBV29-1 and J usage is TRBJ2-3; the D gene is possibly TRBD2 (5 bases). The CDR3 contains 13 residues. Germline V gene data show CDR1 as SQVTM and CDR2 as ANQGSEA. V was shortened by 6 bases and J by 0 bases, with 10 bases between the two germline ends. This chain's CDR3 is CSVDEGSTDTQYF. CDR3 sequence (DNA): TGCAGCGTCGACGAGGGTAGCACAGATACGCAGTATTTT.

As for this clone: Germline is not matched at one junction end, which may reflect a read error. J is TRBJ2-2 and V is TRBV7-7; no reliable D call. Germline-derived CDR1 and CDR2 are SSHAT and FNYEAQ (reference sequence). The CDR3 has 13 residues. CDR3 sequence reads: CASSQMQTGELFF. The CDR3 region has the DNA TGTGCTAGCAGCCAGATGCAGACCGGGGAGCTGTTTTTT.

CDR3 bases: TGTGCCAGCAGCTCCAGTCCCCTGACAGGGGGAATTACTAACTATGGCTACACCTTC. It codes for CASSSSPLTGGITNYGYTF. The rearrangement uses TRBV9 and TRBJ1-2; 9 bases agree with TRBD1. CDR1 SGDLS and CDR2 YYNGEE come from the germline V gene. Trimming took 4 bases from V and 0 from J; bases not matched to a gene: 16. This CDR3 is built from 19 residues.

The V gene is TRBV4-1, the J gene TRBJ2-1; D is ambiguous. Looked up from germline, CDR1 is MGHRA and CDR2 is YSYEKL. The CDR3 consists of 16 residues. Trimming left V 5 bases short and J 6 bases short, with 20 bases between. CDR3 DNA: TGCGCCAGCAGCAAATACGGTCCTGCCGGTTCCAATGAGCAGTTCTTC. It is translated as CASSKYGPAGSNEQFF.

The CDR3 protein is CASSPWTSGGAQETQYF. CDR3 DNA sequence: TGCGCCAGCAGCCCTTGGACTAGCGGGGGGGCACAAGAGACCCAGTACTTC. V usage is TRBV5-1 and J usage is TRBJ2-5; the match to TRBD2 covers 15 bases. V was clipped by 4 bases and J by 2 bases; unmatched bases: 6. CDR1 and CDR2 (germline): SGHRS, YFSETQ. The CDR3 covers 17 residues.

The CDR3 loop reads CASSPMGGGSTDTQYF. In DNA, the CDR3 is TGTGCCAGCAGCCCAATGGGCGGGGGGAGCACAGATACGCAGTATTTT. V gene TRBV25-1 combines with J gene TRBJ2-3, with 8 bases fitting TRBD2. V shed 6 bases and J 0 bases; nucleotides not matched to a gene: 8. CDR1 MGHDK and CDR2 SYGVNS come from the germline V gene. This CDR3 contains 16 residues.

The rearrangement links TRBV7-6 to TRBJ2-7, with 12 bases that match TRBD1. Germline V gene sequence: CDR1 SGHVS, CDR2 FNYEAQ. The V gene end was trimmed by 2 bases and the J gene end by 5 bases; junction bases not matched to a gene: 10. There are 17 residues in the CDR3. CDR3 DNA: TGTGCCAGCAGCTTACGACCCGGGACAGGGGGCGGAAACGAGCAGTACTTC. The encoded protein is CASSLRPGTGGGNEQYF. Full variable domain (rest looked up from reference TRBV7-6 and TRBJ2-7): GAGVSQSPRYKVTKRGQDVALRCDPISGHVSLYWYRQALGQGPEFLTYFNYEAQQDKSGLPNDRFSAERPEGSISTLTIQRTEQRDSAMYRCASSLRPGTGGGNEQYFGPGTRLTVT.

V is TRBV27 and J is TRBJ2-7; 8 nucleotides agree with TRBD1. J was trimmed by 1 base and V by 6 bases; bases with no gene match: 5. Germline CDR1 MNHEY, CDR2 SMNVEV (reference sequence). CDR3 size: 14 residues. The DNA for the CDR3 is TGTGCCAGCAGCAAACAGGGGGGATCCTACGAGCAGTACTTC. Translation: CASSKQGGSYEQYF.

The chain carries TRBV6-1 and TRBJ2-7, with D possibly TRBD1 on 6 matching bases. With 5 bases removed from V and 6 bases from J, the gap between germline ends came to 17 bases. Germline V gene lookup returns CDR1 MNHNS and CDR2 SASEGT. This CDR3 contains 14 residues. CDR3 nucleotides: TGTGCCAGCAGTACCCAGGAACAGGGCGGCGAGCAGTACTTC. Translating gives CASSTQEQGGEQYF.

The J gene is TRBJ1-3, the V gene TRBV28; D remains ambiguous. The V gene's germline CDR1 is MDHEN and CDR2 SYDVKM. This CDR3 region has 13 residues. The germline V and J ends were trimmed by 1 base and 4 bases, with 5 bases remaining between them. The CDR3: CASSLFLGNTIYF. The CDR3 DNA reads as TGTGCCAGCAGTTTATTTCTAGGAAACACCATATATTTT.

This clone was seen a handful of times. CDR3 in amino acids: CASSYVRQGAYEQYF. The CDR3 DNA sequence: TGTGCCAGCAGTTACGTTCGACAGGGGGCCTACGAGCAGTACTTC. The chain has TRBV6-5 and TRBJ2-7; 9 bases line up with TRBD1. This CDR3 has 15 amino acids. J gave up 2 bases and V 2 bases, and 4 bases lay outside the gene matches. Per the germline V gene, CDR1 is MNHEY and CDR2 is SVGAGI.

The table lists this clone with a count of one. This chain connects TRBV5-1 to TRBJ2-3, with 7 positions matching TRBD2. CDR1 is SGHRS and CDR2 is YFSETQ in the germline V gene. After removal of 1 base from V and 0 bases from J, the junction contained 2 bases not matched to a gene. This CDR3 contains 15 residues. CDR3: CASSLSGASTDTQYF. The CDR3 bases are TGCGCCAGCAGCTTGAGCGGGGCTAGCACAGATACGCAGTATTTT.

This CDR3 is CAWSVVLGELFF. CDR3 coding DNA: TGTGCCTGGAGTGTCGTCCTCGGGGAGCTGTTTTTT. The J gene is TRBJ2-2, the V gene TRBV30; D is undetermined. The CDR3 covers 12 residues. V lost 0 bases, J lost 7 bases, and 6 bases lay in between. Germline V CDR1 and CDR2: GTSNPN, SVGIG (reference sequence). The whole variable domain, filled in from reference TRBV30 and TRBJ2-2, reads SQTIHQWPATLVQPVGSPLSLECTVEGTSNPNLYWYRQAAGRGLQLLFYSVGIGQISSEVPQNLSASRPQDRQFILSSKKLLLSDSGFYLCAWSVVLGELFFGEGSRLTVL.

The chain has TRBV19 and TRBJ2-1; possibly TRBD2 for D (6 bases). From germline, CDR1 is LNHDA and CDR2 SQIVND (reference sequence). This CDR3 is built from 14 residues. The V gene lost 4 bases and the J gene lost 8 bases, with 15 bases spanning the gap. CDR3 sequence: CASSKRALPHEQFF. CDR3 DNA: TGTGCCAGTAGTAAGCGGGCCCTTCCCCATGAGCAGTTCTTC.